This T cell receptor beta chain is from a study of graft-versus-host responses after intestinal transplantation. Across the whole study: Every recipient underwent anti-thymocyte globulin induction, then tacrolimus and steroids for two to four years. Broader study findings: Researchers found GvH clones in recipient marrow, and some showed up first in ileum or blood. Allografts of one patient group, those with graft-donor T cell macrochimerism, had high graft-versus-host to host-versus-graft clonal ratios.

Repertoires were generated with immunoSEQ multiplex PCR, while TCRdb's copy carries only in-frame clones and drops some. This sample has under 9,500 clones, with approximately 79% found just once. Tissue processing of the graft released intraepithelial and lamina propria lymphocytes from it. V was clipped by 1 base and J by 5 bases; unmatched bases: 2. Germline loops: CDR1 GTSNPN, CDR2 SVGIG (reference sequence). This CDR3 region has 14 residues. Details on this clone: Its antigen is unknown.

The chain employs TRBV30 and TRBJ1-5; 10 bases map to TRBD1. This clonotype originated in a human patient who received an intestinal transplant, so some T cells may come from the graft donor. The source material was ileum tissue, sampled approximately 490 days after intestinal transplant. CDR3 DNA: TGTGCCTGGAGTGACGACAGGGGGCATCAGCCCCAGCATTTT. This gives the protein CAWSDDRGHQPQHF.